A single TCR beta chain is shown here with its context. These data belong to a study of shared clonotypes between healthy human individuals. Clones were read by immunoSEQ multiplex PCR, and TCRdb kept only the in-frame ones, dropping some. The repertoire holds about 590,000 clones, nearly 97% seen once, with approximately 0.1% in the top ten. The CDR3 sequence is 15 residues long. V was pared by 2 bases and J by 6 bases, with 9 bases of the junction left unmatched. CDR1 and CDR2 (germline): SGDLS, YYNGEE. Naive CD8 cells comprised CD45RO-negative, CCR7-positively selected cells, excluding terminally differentiated effector memory CD45RA+ cells.

The receptor comes from a woman aged 25-40 years in good health. Material: naive CD8+ T cells sorted from blood. V is TRBV9 and J is TRBJ2-7; 9 bases are shared with TRBD1. The CDR3 DNA is TGTGCCAGCAGCGTTGATCGGACAGGGGAGGTCGAGCAGTACTTC. It codes for CASSVDRTGEVEQYF.